The 17 T cell receptor beta chains in this list originate from one sample, sequenced in a study of shared clonotypes between healthy human individuals. Profiling relied on immunoSEQ multiplex PCR, and the TCRdb table lists in-frame clones only, not all of them. This sample has 2,500,000 or so clones, with roughly 93% found just once. What was sequenced was naive CD4+ T cells from PBMCs. Noted subset: CD45RA+ positively selected. These receptors all come from a man younger than 30 in good health. Some clones in this sample may be carry-over from other donors' samples.

With regard to this clone: The same CDR3 also results from other DNA sequences found in this sample. The gene calls are TRBV18 and TRBJ2-3; 8 nucleotides align to TRBD1. The CDR3 has 15 amino acids. Trimming took 3 bases from V and 1 from J; bases not matched to a gene: 3. The germline V gene has CDR1 KGHSH and CDR2 LQKENI. The CDR3 loop reads CASSPTTGGTDTQYF. CDR3 coding DNA: TGTGCCAGCTCACCCACGACAGGGGGCACAGATACGCAGTATTTT.

This clone showed up just a few times. The J gene is TRBJ1-1, the V gene TRBV29-1; D remains ambiguous. From germline, CDR1 is SQVTM and CDR2 ANQGSEA. Trimming removed 2 bases from V and 0 bases from J, with 7 bases in between. The CDR3 has 13 residues. The CDR3 sequence is CSVERWLNTEAFF. The DNA of the CDR3 is TGCAGCGTTGAAAGATGGTTGAACACTGAAGCTTTCTTT.

V is TRBV2 and J is TRBJ2-5; tentative D call: TRBD1 (5 bases). Trimming shortened V by 5 bases and J by 5 bases, and 15 bases separated the two germline ends. The length of the CDR3 is 14 residues. Germline CDR1 and CDR2: SNHLY and FYNNEI. CDR3 loop: CASSPDTPMETQYF. CDR3 nucleotides: TGTGCCAGCAGTCCGGACACCCCTATGGAGACCCAGTACTTC.

Only one count was recorded for this clone. The rearrangement uses TRBV5-1 and TRBJ1-4, with 7 bases identical to TRBD1. The CDR3 runs 16 residues. CDR1 and CDR2 (germline): SGHRS, YFSETQ. V lost 0 bases, J lost 8 bases, and 10 bases stayed unmatched. The DNA of the CDR3 is TGCGCCAGCAGCTTGGGGGACAGTGTTGGAGGGGAAAAACTGTTTTTT. Translation gives CASSLGDSVGGEKLFF.

This chain links TRBV10-2 with TRBJ1-2, with a tentative D call TRBD1 (5 bases). The CDR3 runs 15 residues. The V end was cut by 2 bases, the J end by 8 bases, with 18 bases between. Germline CDR1 reads WSHSY; CDR2 reads SAAADI. This CDR3 reads CASSERALGGSGYTF. CDR3 sequence (DNA): TGCGCCAGCAGTGAGCGTGCGCTGGGGGGAAGCGGCTACACCTTC.

The chain carries TRBV27 and TRBJ2-2, with D perhaps TRBD2 (6 bases). V dropped 6 bases and J dropped 8 bases, with 16 bases sitting between them. This CDR3 comprises 14 residues. Germline V lookup: CDR1 MNHEY, CDR2 SMNVEV (reference sequence). The CDR3 spells CASSYVLRGGELFF. DNA for the CDR3: TGTGCCAGCAGCTACGTGCTTCGGGGGGGGGAGCTGTTTTTT.

The sample holds one count of this clone. The V and J genes are TRBV5-6 and TRBJ1-2; D not certain. The CDR3 has 14 residues. CDR1 and CDR2 from the germline V gene are SGHDT and YYEEEE. V shed 0 bases and J shed 2 bases, with 8 bases lying between them. In DNA form, the CDR3 reads TGTGCCAGCAGCTTGGGCAGGTCAAACTATGGCTACACCTTC. Translating it yields CASSLGRSNYGYTF.

This chain uses TRBV2 with TRBJ2-3, with D perhaps matching TRBD1 (6 bases). The CDR3 loop spans 15 amino acids. V dropped 5 bases and J dropped 3 bases, with 15 bases sitting between them. The germline V gene has CDR1 SNHLY and CDR2 FYNNEI. CDR3 loop: CASSWARGLTDTQYF. The CDR3 nucleotides read TGTGCCAGCAGTTGGGCCAGGGGATTGACAGATACGCAGTATTTT.

The rearrangement uses TRBV10-3 and TRBJ2-5, with 7 bases aligning to TRBD2. Losses at the gene ends were 10 bases for V and 1 base for J; bases not matched to a gene: 6. The CDR3 sequence is 13 residues long. Germline CDR1 reads ENHRY; CDR2 reads SYGVKD. CDR3 sequence: CATGGRPQETQYF. CDR3 bases: TGTGCCACGGGGGGACGGCCCCAAGAGACCCAGTACTTC.

V and J are TRBV5-1 and TRBJ2-5; D is uncertain. CDR1 is SGHRS, CDR2 YFSETQ, per germline. V gave up 2 bases and J gave up 3 bases, with 11 bases separating them. The CDR3 has 14 residues. The CDR3 nucleotides read TGCGCCAGCAGCTTCGGTTTTACAGAAGAGACCCAGTACTTC. This codes for CASSFGFTEETQYF.

The chain couples TRBV15 to TRBJ1-3, with no clear D. Germline values: CDR1 LNHNV, CDR2 YYDKDF (reference sequence). V lost 5 bases to trimming and J lost 5 bases, with 16 bases between them. The CDR3 sequence is 15 residues long. CDR3 nucleotides: TGTGCCACCAGCGACCACCTGGGCCAAAGAAACACCATATATTTT. Protein product: CATSDHLGQRNTIYF.

This sequence joins TRBV19 and TRBJ2-1, with 9 bases aligning to TRBD2. This CDR3 is built from 14 residues. Per the germline V gene, CDR1 is LNHDA and CDR2 is SQIVND (reference sequence). V trimming: 11 bases; J trimming: 9 bases; junction bases outside the gene matches: 14. CDR3 region: CASRPSGNVGEQFF. The CDR3, as DNA: TGTGCCTCCCGGCCTAGCGGGAACGTGGGTGAGCAGTTCTTC. The full variable domain, in which reference TRBV19 and TRBJ2-1 provide the parts outside the CDR3, is DGGITQSPKYLFRKEGQNVTLSCEQNLNHDAMYWYRQDPGQGLRLIYYSQIVNDFQKGDIAEGYSVSREKKESFPLTVTSAQKNPTAFYLCASRPSGNVGEQFFGPGTRLTVL.

The chain combines TRBV5-1 with TRBJ1-2; the D gene is possibly TRBD1 (5 bases). V dropped 1 base and J dropped 3 bases, with 19 bases sitting between them. The CDR3 contains 17 residues. Germline V gene lookup returns CDR1 SGHRS and CDR2 YFSETQ. The CDR3 region is CASSLSGQGPYDYGYTF. CDR3 in DNA: TGCGCCAGCAGCTTGTCGGGCCAGGGTCCCTATGACTATGGCTACACCTTC.

The chain recombines TRBV28 with TRBJ1-4; D is uncertain. This CDR3 has 15 amino acids. From germline, CDR1 is MDHEN and CDR2 SYDVKM. V lost 6 bases and J lost 0, with 11 bases in between. The CDR3 sequence is CASRLSGATNEKLFF. The CDR3 nucleotides read TGTGCCAGCAGACTCTCGGGTGCAACTAATGAAAAACTGTTTTTT.

V is TRBV5-1 and J is TRBJ1-4; D might be TRBD1 (5 bases). V lost 3 bases and J lost 3, with 15 bases in between. The CDR3 totals 16 residues. The V gene's germline CDR1 is SGHRS and CDR2 YFSETQ. Here the CDR3 DNA reads TGCGCCAGCAGCTCCGATCCGGGGCAGGCTAATGAAAAACTGTTTTTT. Protein product: CASSSDPGQANEKLFF.

The chain combines TRBV27 with TRBJ2-3; D ambiguous. The V end lost 4 bases, the J end lost 6 bases, and 14 bases lay between the germline ends. CDR3 length: 14 residues. The germline V gene encodes CDR1 MNHEY and CDR2 SMNVEV (reference sequence). In DNA, the CDR3 is TGTGCCAGCAGTTGGTCCTCTACGCCCGATACGCAGTATTTT. It translates to CASSWSSTPDTQYF.

The genes are TRBV5-1 and TRBJ2-7; TRBD1 might be the D (5 bases). This CDR3 is 14 amino acids long. The V and J ends lost 7 bases and 0 bases respectively, with 14 bases between them. Germline V CDR1 and CDR2: SGHRS, YFSETQ. CDR3 nucleotide sequence: TGCGCCAGCGCCTACGACAGTTCCTCCTACGAGCAGTACTTC. It encodes CASAYDSSSYEQYF. Full variable domain (rest looked up from reference TRBV5-1 and TRBJ2-7): KAGVTQTPRYLIKTRGQQVTLSCSPISGHRSVSWYQQTPGQGLQFLFEYFSETQRNKGNFPGRFSGRQFSNSRSEMNVSTLELGDSALYLCASAYDSSSYEQYFGPGTRLTVT.